Listed below are T cell receptor beta chains from one sample, sequenced in a study of shared clonotypes between healthy human individuals. The repertoire was sequenced with immunoSEQ multiplex PCR; TCRdb's copy has only in-frame clones and lacks some. Of a few million clones in the sample, 93% were seen once. The sample comprised naive CD8+ T cells from PBMCs. These receptors came from a young man in good health. Some clones in this sample may be carry-over from other donors' samples. Both conserved end residues are part of each CDR3.

TRBV28	TRBJ2-7	CASSFEAQEQYF
TRBV9	TRBJ2-1	CASSVESGRGLDEQFF
TRBV7-9	TRBJ1-4	CASSFGITNEKLFF
TRBV5-3	TRBJ2-7	CARSLSTSVAYEQYF
TRBV4-3	TRBJ1-4	CASSTDRENEKLFF
TRBV7-3	TRBJ2-1	CASSLLAGKDNEQFF
TRBV19	TRBJ1-2	CASSIISSYGYTF
TRBV11-2	TRBJ2-7	CASSSSGPTYEQYF
TRBV7-9	TRBJ2-2	CASSSPAGGNTGELFF
TRBV7-9	TRBJ2-1	CASSFNKRGLVFHEQFF
TRBV10-3	TRBJ1-3	CAIKNLASGNTIYF
TRBV19	TRBJ2-1	CASSNLGTSVLNIDYNEQFF
TRBV10-2	TRBJ1-4	CASRATVATNEKLFF
TRBV19	TRBJ1-4	CASSDSAGYNEKLFF
TRBV15	TRBJ2-7	CATSPGLGTEQYF
TRBV7-8	TRBJ1-1	CASSLGLWQNGAEAFF
TRBV5-6	TRBJ2-7	CASSPNSGVQQYF
TRBV7-8	TRBJ2-2	CASSLRRTGFPNTGELFF
TRBV6-1	TRBJ2-1	CAMAGWENNEQFF
TRBV9	TRBJ2-1	CASSTRVGLAGVGEQFF
TRBV5-8	TRBJ1-5	CASSLSTGAQPQHF
TRBV27	TRBJ1-1	CASRQGRGTEAFF
TRBV27	TRBJ1-1	CASSDPGHTEAFF
TRBV19	TRBJ2-1	CASSPQERNEQFF
TRBV4-1	TRBJ2-7	CASSHRTGGYEQYF
TRBV5-6	TRBJ2-1	CASSFSGVTYNEQFF
TRBV14	TRBJ2-1	CASSPRIRAYNEQFF
TRBV5-1	TRBJ2-1	CASSLIGTALNEQFF
TRBV11-2	TRBJ2-1	CASSLWAGDNEQFF
TRBV19	TRBJ2-3	CASSPGTSGRDTQYF
TRBV9	TRBJ2-7	CASSVGGRGPDFYEQYF
TRBV2	TRBJ2-7	CASSPGLAGRSSYEQYF
TRBV6-4	TRBJ1-5	CASSRQVVANSNQPQHF
TRBV29-1	TRBJ2-3	CSVGNPLADSTDTQYF
TRBV27	TRBJ2-7	CASRPGQGDEQYF
TRBV13	TRBJ2-5	CASSSGQGETQYF
TRBV11-2	TRBJ2-3	CASSLDQGAGPTDTQYF
TRBV29-1	TRBJ2-2	CSAQLGTGELFF
TRBV30	TRBJ2-7	CAWRGSGVSYEQYF
TRBV4-1	TRBJ2-3	CASSPGLQEGDTQYF
TRBV9	TRBJ1-1	CASSPRLTGGAKTEAFF
TRBV6-5	TRBJ1-1	CASSYSGLRSPEAFF
TRBV9	TRBJ2-2	CASSVHPQESNTGELFF
TRBV29-1	TRBJ2-2	CSVETVGGTTGELFF
TRBV11-2	TRBJ2-1	CASSLGQGREQFF
TRBV4-3	TRBJ2-1	CASSQDPGLATYNEQFF
TRBV7-9	TRBJ1-1	CASSLAGTEAFF
TRBV4-3	TRBJ2-1	CASSQVGLADYNEQFF
TRBV11-1	TRBJ2-5	CASSSAERELGETQYF
TRBV7-9	TRBJ2-7	CASSHGQARFEQYF
TRBV7-6	TRBJ1-2	CASSLEGTQGYTF
TRBV29-1	TRBJ2-7	CSVEFGGPYEQYF
TRBV30	TRBJ2-7	CAWSVWDTYEQYF
TRBV5-5	TRBJ1-5	CASSRERGRNQPQHF
TRBV7-9	TRBJ2-7	CASSENEGVTTYEQYF
TRBV9	TRBJ2-1	CASSVGSGRNYEQFF
TRBV29-1	TRBJ2-7	CSVEEGRYEQYF